These 15 T cell receptor beta chains came from one sample sequenced in a study of immune evolution from preneoplasia to lung adenocarcinoma. TCRdb's table, derived via immunoSEQ multiplex PCR, lists solely in-frame clones and lacks some. The table lists a few thousand clones, 88% of them singletons, with about 2.6% in the top ten. Material for sequencing was FFPE invasive lung adenocarcinoma tissue. All receptors derive from a person aged 45 to 59 with lung adenocarcinoma.

The V and J genes are TRBV28 and TRBJ1-1; D gene unclear. This CDR3 spans 12 amino acids. V shed 2 bases and J shed 3 bases, with 4 bases lying between them. Per the germline V gene, CDR1 is MDHEN and CDR2 is SYDVKM. The DNA of the CDR3 is TGTGCCAGCAGTTTAACCCACACTGAAGCTTTCTTT. Translating gives CASSLTHTEAFF.

The V call is TRBV29-1, the J call TRBJ2-7; D not resolved. The CDR3 covers 13 residues. Trimming removed 4 bases from V and 4 bases from J, with 14 bases in between. CDR1 and CDR2 (germline): SQVTM, ANQGSEA. CDR3 bases: TGCAGCGTTGTGGTGCCCCAAGGGTACGAGCAGTACTTC. Amino acids: CSVVVPQGYEQYF.

The chain links TRBV5-6 to TRBJ2-3, with 7 bases identical to TRBD2. This CDR3 spans 16 amino acids. Germline loops: CDR1 SGHDT, CDR2 YYEEEE. V lost 0 bases to trimming and J lost 2 bases; unmatched junction nucleotides: 6. CDR3 sequence reads: CASSLVAGVITDTQYF. DNA for the CDR3: TGTGCCAGCAGCTTGGTGGCGGGAGTGATCACAGATACGCAGTATTTT.

J is TRBJ1-3 and V is TRBV14; D unclear. Trimming left V 1 base short and J 4 bases short, with 5 bases between. The CDR3 loop spans 13 amino acids. Germline V gene lookup returns CDR1 SGHDN and CDR2 FVKESK. Here the CDR3 reads CASSQVVGNTIYF. The DNA for the CDR3 is TGTGCCAGCAGCCAAGTTGTAGGAAACACCATATATTTT.

The genes are TRBV5-6 and TRBJ1-2, with 7 bases lining up with TRBD1. V lost 4 bases, J lost 7 bases, and 10 bases stayed unmatched. From germline, CDR1 is SGHDT and CDR2 YYEEEE. This CDR3 has 14 amino acids. This chain's CDR3 is CASSVGDSRRGYTF. The CDR3 nucleotides are TGTGCCAGCAGCGTAGGGGACAGCAGACGTGGCTACACCTTC. The whole variable domain, filled in from reference TRBV5-6 and TRBJ1-2, reads DAGVTQSPTHLIKTRGQQVTLRCSPKSGHDTVSWYQQALGQGPQFIFQYYEEEERQRGNFPDRFSGHQFPNYSSELNVNALLLGDSALYLCASSVGDSRRGYTFGSGTRLTVV.

The count of this clone is one. The rearrangement links TRBV7-9 to TRBJ2-7; 12 bases line up with TRBD2. The germline V gene encodes CDR1 SEHNR and CDR2 FQNEAQ (reference sequence). The ends lost 3 bases at V and 7 bases at J; junction bases unmatched: 4. There are 14 residues in the CDR3. CDR3 sequence: CASSLTSGGGEQYF. The CDR3 region has the DNA TGTGCCAGCAGCTTGACTAGCGGGGGCGGTGAGCAGTACTTC.

The chain carries TRBV2 and TRBJ1-2, with 7 bases that match TRBD1. The germline V gene has CDR1 SNHLY and CDR2 FYNNEI. V dropped 6 bases and J dropped 8; count of bases not matched to a gene: 15. CDR3 length: 15 residues. The DNA of the CDR3 is TGTGCCAGCAGCCCTCGTGGGGAGGGGGCTAAAGGCTACACCTTC. It specifies CASSPRGEGAKGYTF.

The rearrangement links TRBV6-5 to TRBJ2-7; a weak D match, TRBD2 (5 bases). The germline V gene has CDR1 MNHEY and CDR2 SVGAGI. Trimming took off 7 bases at V and 2 bases at J, with 18 bases between the two ends. This CDR3 is built from 15 residues. CDR3 in DNA: TGTGCCAGCACCTCACGCGGGCTAGCTACCTACGAGCAGTACTTC. It translates to CASTSRGLATYEQYF.

The chain employs TRBV10-2 and TRBJ1-5, with a possible D match to TRBD1 (6 bases). Germline-derived CDR1 and CDR2 are WSHSY and SAAADI. The V gene lost 7 bases and the J gene lost 4 bases, with 20 bases spanning the gap. The CDR3 has 16 amino acids. CDR3 DNA: TGCGCCAGCACCCAAGTGGGGGGCTCGGTAAATCAGCCCCAGCATTTT. Translation: CASTQVGGSVNQPQHF.

In the case of this clone: This likely comes from a read error, as the CDR3 has no conserved phenylalanine or tryptophan at its end. No DNA is shown, since the ends of the CDR3 on it are uncertain; the CDR3 is the one TCRdb lists. V and J are TRBV29-1 and TRBJ1-2. Germline CDR1 SQVTM, CDR2 ANQGSEA. 14 amino acids form the CDR3, both terminal residues included. This CDR3 reads CSVEDVGSQLGGTL.

The V call is TRBV6-4, the J call TRBJ2-3; D perhaps matches TRBD2 (6 bases). V lost 2 bases and J 4 bases, leaving 13 bases between the germline ends. The CDR3 is made up of 15 amino acids. Germline-derived CDR1 and CDR2 are MRHNA and SNTAGT. The CDR3 protein is CASSDEVGSADTQYF. The CDR3 DNA reads as TGTGCCAGCAGTGACGAGGTCGGGAGTGCAGATACGCAGTATTTT.

Concerning this clone: Sequence at one end of the junction differs from germline and may be a read error. The rearrangement uses TRBV19 and TRBJ2-7; 7 positions match TRBD2. Germline CDR1 LNHDA, CDR2 SQIVND (reference sequence). The CDR3 extends over 15 amino acids. CDR3 DNA sequence: TGTGCCAGCAGTATACAGGCGGGAGCGGCCTACGAGCAGTACTTC. Amino acids: CASSIQAGAAYEQYF.

The genes are TRBV18 and TRBJ2-7, with unresolved D. The CDR3 length is 13 residues. Per the germline V gene, CDR1 is KGHSH and CDR2 is LQKENI. V shed 1 base and J shed 3 bases, with 7 bases lying between them. This chain's CDR3 is CASSPRNGYEQYF. Here the CDR3 DNA reads TGTGCCAGCTCACCACGCAATGGCTACGAGCAGTACTTC.

The chain is built from TRBV10-3 and TRBJ2-1, with a possible D match to TRBD1 (7 bases). There are 15 residues in the CDR3. Germline CDR1 ENHRY, CDR2 SYGVKD. Trimming left V 4 bases short and J 6 bases short, with 16 bases between. The CDR3 sequence: CAISGRQGGSNEQFF. The CDR3 DNA follows: TGTGCCATCAGTGGACGGCAGGGGGGAAGCAATGAGCAGTTCTTC.

The CDR3 spells CASLERRGQETQYF. CDR3 coding DNA: TGTGCCAGCCTTGAGAGACGGGGTCAAGAGACCCAGTACTTC. The V call is TRBV6-1, the J call TRBJ2-5, with D perhaps matching TRBD2 (5 bases). V dropped 8 bases and J dropped 2 bases, with 15 bases sitting between them. Per the germline V gene, CDR1 is MNHNS and CDR2 is SASEGT. The CDR3 covers 14 residues.